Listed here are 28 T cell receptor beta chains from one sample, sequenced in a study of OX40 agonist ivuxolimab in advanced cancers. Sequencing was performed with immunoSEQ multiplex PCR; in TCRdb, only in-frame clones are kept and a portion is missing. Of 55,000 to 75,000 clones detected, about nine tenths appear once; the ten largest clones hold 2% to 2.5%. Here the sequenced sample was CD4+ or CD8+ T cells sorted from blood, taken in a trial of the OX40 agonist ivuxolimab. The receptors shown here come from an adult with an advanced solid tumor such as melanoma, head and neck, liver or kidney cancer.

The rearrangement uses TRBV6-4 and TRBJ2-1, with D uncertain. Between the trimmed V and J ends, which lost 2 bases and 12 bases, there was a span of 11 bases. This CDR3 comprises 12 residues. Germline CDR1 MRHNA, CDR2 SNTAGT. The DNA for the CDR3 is TGTGCCAGCAGTGACGGCATTCATGGGCAGTTCTTC. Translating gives CASSDGIHGQFF.

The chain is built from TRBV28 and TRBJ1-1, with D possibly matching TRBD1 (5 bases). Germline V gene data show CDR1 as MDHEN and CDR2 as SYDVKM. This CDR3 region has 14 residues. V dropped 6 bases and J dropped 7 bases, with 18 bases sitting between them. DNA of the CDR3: TGTGCCAGCAGACCACAGGCTCTTACCCTTGAAGCTTTCTTT. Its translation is CASRPQALTLEAFF.

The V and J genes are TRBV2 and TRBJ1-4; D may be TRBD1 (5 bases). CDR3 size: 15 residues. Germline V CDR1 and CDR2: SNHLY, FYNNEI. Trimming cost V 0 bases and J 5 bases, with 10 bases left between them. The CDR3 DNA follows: TGTGCCAGCAGTGAAGCGCCAGGGCAAAATGAAAAACTGTTTTTT. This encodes CASSEAPGQNEKLFF.

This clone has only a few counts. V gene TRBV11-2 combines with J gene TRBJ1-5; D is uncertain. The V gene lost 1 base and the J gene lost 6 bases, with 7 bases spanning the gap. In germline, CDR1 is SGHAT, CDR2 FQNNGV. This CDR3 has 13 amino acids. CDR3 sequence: CASSLGLGQPQHF. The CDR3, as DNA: TGTGCCAGCAGCTTAGGGCTGGGTCAGCCCCAGCATTTT.

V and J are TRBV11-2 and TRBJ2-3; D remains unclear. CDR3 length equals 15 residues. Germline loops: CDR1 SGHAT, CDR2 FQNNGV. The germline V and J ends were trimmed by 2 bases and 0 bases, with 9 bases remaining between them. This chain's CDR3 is CASSLWGTSTDTQYF. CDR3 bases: TGTGCCAGCAGCTTATGGGGAACTAGCACAGATACGCAGTATTTT.

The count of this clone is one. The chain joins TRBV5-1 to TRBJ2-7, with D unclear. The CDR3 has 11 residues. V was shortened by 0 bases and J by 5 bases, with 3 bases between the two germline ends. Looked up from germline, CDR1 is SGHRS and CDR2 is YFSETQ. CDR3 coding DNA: TGCGCCAGCAGCTTGGCGCACGAGCAGTACTTC. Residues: CASSLAHEQYF.

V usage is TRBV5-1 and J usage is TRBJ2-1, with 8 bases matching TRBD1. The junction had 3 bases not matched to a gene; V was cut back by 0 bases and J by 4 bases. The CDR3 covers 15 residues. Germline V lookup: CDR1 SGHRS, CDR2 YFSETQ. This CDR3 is CASSLGTGFYNEQFF. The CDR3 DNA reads TGCGCCAGCAGCTTGGGGACAGGGTTTTACAATGAGCAGTTCTTC.

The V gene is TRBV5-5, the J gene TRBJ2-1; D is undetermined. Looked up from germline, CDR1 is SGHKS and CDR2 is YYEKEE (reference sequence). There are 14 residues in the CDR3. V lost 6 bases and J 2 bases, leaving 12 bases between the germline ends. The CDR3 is CASTLGGAYNEQFF. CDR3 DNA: TGTGCCAGCACGCTAGGCGGTGCCTACAATGAGCAGTTCTTC.

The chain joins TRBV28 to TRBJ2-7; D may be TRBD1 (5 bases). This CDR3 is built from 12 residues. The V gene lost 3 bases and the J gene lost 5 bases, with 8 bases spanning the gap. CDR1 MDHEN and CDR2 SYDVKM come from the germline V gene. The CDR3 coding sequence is TGTGCCAGCAGTTTTGGGGCCCACGAGCAGTACTTC. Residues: CASSFGAHEQYF.

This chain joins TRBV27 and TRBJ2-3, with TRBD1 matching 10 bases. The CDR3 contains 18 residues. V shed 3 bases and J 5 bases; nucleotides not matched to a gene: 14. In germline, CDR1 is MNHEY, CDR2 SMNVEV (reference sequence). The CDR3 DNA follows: TGTGCCAGCAGTTTCCCTGAAAGGGACAGGGGAGGGATAGATACGCAGTATTTT. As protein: CASSFPERDRGGIDTQYF.

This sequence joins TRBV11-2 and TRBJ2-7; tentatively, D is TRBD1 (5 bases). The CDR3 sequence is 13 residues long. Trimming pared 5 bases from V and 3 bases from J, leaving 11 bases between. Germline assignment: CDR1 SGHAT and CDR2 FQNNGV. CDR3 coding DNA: TGTGCCAGCAGCCCAAGACAGTTCTACGAGCAGTACTTC. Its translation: CASSPRQFYEQYF.

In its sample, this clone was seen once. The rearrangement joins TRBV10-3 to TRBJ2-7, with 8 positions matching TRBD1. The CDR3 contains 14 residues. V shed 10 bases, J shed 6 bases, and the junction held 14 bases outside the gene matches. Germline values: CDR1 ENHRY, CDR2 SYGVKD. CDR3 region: CATAGQVAPAEQYF. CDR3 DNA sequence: TGTGCCACCGCGGGACAGGTTGCCCCGGCCGAGCAGTACTTC.

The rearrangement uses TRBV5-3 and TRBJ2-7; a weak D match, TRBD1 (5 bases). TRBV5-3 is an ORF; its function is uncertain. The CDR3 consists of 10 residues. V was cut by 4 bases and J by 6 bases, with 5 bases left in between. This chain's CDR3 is CARSQGEQYF. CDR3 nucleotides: TGTGCCAGAAGCCAGGGCGAGCAGTACTTC.

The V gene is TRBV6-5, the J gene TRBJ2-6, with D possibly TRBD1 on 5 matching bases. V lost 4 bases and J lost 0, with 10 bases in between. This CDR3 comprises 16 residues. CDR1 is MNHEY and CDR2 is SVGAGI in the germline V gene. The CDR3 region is CASSSRDSSGANVLTF. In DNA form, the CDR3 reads TGTGCCAGCAGTTCCAGGGATAGCTCTGGGGCCAACGTCCTGACTTTC.

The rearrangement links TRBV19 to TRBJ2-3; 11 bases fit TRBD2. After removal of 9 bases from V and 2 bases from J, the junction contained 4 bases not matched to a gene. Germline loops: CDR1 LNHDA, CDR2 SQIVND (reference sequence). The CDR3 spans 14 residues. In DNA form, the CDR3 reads TGTGCCAGCGCGACTAGCGGGATCACAGATACGCAGTATTTT. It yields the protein CASATSGITDTQYF.

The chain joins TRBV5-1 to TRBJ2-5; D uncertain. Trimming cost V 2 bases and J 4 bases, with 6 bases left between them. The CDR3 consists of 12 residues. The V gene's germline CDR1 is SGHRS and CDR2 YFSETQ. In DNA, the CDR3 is TGCGCCAGCAGCTTCCCGGCAGAGACCCAGTACTTC. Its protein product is CASSFPAETQYF.

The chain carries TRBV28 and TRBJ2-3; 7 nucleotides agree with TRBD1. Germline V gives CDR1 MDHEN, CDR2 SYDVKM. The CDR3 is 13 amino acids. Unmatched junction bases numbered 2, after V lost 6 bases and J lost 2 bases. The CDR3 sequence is CASRGTATDTQYF. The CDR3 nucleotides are TGTGCCAGCAGGGGGACAGCCACAGATACGCAGTATTTT.

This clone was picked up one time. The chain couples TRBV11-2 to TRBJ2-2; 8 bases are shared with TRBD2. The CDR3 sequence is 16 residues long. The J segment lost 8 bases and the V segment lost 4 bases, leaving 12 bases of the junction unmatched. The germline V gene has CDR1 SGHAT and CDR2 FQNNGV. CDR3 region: CASSSVPGRGGGELFF. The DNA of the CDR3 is TGTGCCAGCAGCTCAGTCCCCGGGAGGGGCGGAGGGGAGCTGTTTTTT.

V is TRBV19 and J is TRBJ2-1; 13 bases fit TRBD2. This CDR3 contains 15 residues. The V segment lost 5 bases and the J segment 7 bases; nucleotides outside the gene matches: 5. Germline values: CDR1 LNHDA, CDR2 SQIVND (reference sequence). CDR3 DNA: TGTGCCAGTAGTGAACTAGCGGGGGGGCCGAATGAGCAGTTCTTC. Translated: CASSELAGGPNEQFF.

CDR3 DNA: TGTGCCAGCAGCTTGGTTGGGACCAAAAACATTCAGTACTTC. This translates into CASSLVGTKNIQYF. The V call is TRBV5-8, the J call TRBJ2-4; D unresolved. The CDR3 extends over 14 amino acids. V lost 0 bases and J 2 bases, leaving 6 bases between the germline ends. CDR1 is SGHTS and CDR2 is YDEGEE in the germline V gene.

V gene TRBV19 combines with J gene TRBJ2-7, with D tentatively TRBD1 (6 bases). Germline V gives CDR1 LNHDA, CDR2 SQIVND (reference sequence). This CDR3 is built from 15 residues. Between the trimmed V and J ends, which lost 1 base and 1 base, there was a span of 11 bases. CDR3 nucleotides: TGTGCCAGTAGTATAGTCAAGGGGGAATCCTACGAGCAGTACTTC. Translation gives CASSIVKGESYEQYF.

The CDR3 reads CASSTDRGAGGTDTQYF. Written as DNA, the CDR3 is TGTGCCAGTAGTACCGACCGGGGAGCGGGAGGCACAGATACGCAGTATTTT. V is TRBV19 and J is TRBJ2-3; 8 bases are a match to TRBD2. This CDR3 region has 17 residues. The trim removed 4 bases at V and 1 base at J, leaving 10 bases unmatched. The germline gives CDR1 LNHDA, CDR2 SQIVND (reference sequence).

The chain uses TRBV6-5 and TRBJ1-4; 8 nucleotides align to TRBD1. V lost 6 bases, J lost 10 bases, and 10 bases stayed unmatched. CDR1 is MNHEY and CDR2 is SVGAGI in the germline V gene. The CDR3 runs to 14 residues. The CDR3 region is CASRQDRAQGKLFF. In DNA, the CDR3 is TGTGCCAGCAGACAGGACAGGGCCCAAGGAAAACTGTTTTTT.

The CDR3 loop reads CASSFYAGSSGRSRTQYF. In DNA, the CDR3 is TGTGCCAGCAGTTTCTATGCAGGAAGTAGCGGGAGAAGCAGGACGCAGTATTTT. This chain joins TRBV28 and TRBJ2-3; 9 bases align to TRBD2. Germline V gives CDR1 MDHEN, CDR2 SYDVKM. With 3 bases clipped from V and 9 bases from J, the junction kept 19 bases outside the gene matches. This CDR3 has 18 residues.

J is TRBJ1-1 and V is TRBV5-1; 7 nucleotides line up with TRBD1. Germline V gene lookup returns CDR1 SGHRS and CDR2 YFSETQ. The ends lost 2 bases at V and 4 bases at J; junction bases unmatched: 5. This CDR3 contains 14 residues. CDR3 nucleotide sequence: TGCGCCAGCAGCTTTACAGGGGAGAGCACTGAAGCTTTCTTT. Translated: CASSFTGESTEAFF.

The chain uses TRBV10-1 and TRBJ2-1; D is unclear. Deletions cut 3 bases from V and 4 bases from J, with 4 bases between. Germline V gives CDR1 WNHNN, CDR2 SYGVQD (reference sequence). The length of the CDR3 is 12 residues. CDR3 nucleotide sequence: TGCGCCAGCAGTGAAGTATACAATGAGCAGTTCTTC. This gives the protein CASSEVYNEQFF.

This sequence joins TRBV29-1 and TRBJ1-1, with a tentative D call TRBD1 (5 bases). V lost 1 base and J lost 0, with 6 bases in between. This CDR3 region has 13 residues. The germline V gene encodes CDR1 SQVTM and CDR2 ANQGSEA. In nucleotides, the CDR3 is TGCAGCGTTGAAGTGACAGTGAACACTGAAGCTTTCTTT. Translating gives CSVEVTVNTEAFF.

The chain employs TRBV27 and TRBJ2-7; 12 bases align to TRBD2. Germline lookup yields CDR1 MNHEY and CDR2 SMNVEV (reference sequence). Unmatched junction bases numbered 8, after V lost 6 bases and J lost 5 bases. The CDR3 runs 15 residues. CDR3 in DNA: TGTGCCAGCAGCAGAGGGACTAGCGGGTTCGACGAGCAGTACTTC. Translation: CASSRGTSGFDEQYF.